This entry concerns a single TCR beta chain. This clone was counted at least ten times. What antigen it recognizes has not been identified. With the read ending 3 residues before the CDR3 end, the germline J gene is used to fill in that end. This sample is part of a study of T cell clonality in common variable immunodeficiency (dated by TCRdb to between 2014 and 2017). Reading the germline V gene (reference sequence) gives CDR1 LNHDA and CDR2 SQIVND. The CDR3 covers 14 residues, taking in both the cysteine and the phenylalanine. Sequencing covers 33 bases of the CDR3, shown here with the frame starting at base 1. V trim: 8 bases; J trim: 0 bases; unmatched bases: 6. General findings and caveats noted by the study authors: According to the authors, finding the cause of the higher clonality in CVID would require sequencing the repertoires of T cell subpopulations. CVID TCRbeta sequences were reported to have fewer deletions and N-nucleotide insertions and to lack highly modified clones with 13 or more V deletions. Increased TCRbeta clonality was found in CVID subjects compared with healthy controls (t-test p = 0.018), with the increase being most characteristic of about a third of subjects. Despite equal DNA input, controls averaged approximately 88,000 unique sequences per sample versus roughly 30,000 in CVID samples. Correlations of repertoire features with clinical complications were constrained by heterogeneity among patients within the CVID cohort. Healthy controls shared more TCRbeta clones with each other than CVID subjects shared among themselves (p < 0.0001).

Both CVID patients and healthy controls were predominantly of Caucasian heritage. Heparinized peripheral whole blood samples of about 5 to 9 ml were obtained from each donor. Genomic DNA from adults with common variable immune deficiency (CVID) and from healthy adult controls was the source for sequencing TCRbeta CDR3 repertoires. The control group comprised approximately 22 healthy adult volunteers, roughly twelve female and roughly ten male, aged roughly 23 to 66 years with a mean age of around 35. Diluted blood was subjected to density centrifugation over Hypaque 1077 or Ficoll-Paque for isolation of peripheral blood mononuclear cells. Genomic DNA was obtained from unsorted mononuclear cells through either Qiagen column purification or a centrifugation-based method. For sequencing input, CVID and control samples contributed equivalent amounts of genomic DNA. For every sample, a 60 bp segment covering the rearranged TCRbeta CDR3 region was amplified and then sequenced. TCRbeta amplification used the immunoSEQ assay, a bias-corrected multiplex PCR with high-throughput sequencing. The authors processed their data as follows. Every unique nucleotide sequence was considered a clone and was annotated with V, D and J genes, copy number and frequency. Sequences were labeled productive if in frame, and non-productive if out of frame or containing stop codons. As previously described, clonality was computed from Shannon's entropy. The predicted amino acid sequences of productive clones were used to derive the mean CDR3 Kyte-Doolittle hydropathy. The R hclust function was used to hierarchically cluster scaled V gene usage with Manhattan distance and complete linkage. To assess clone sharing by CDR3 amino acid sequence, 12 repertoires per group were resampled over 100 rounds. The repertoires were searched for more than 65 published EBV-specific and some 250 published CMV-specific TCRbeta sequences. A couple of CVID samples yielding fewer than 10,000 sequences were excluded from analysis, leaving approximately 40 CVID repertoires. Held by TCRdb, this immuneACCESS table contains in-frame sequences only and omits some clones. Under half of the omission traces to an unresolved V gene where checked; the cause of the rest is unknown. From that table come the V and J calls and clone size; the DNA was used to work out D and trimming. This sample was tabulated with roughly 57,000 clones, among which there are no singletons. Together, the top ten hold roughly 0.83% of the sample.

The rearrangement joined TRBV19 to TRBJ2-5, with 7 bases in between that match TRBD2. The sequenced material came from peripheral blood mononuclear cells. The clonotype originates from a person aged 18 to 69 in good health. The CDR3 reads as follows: CASARGGYQETQYF. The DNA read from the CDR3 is TGTGCCAGTGCTAGGGGAGGGTACCAAGAGACC.